The entry below describes one T cell receptor beta chain. The sample originates from a study of blood T cell repertoires in COVID-19. Background on the study: T cells, B-cell-depleted T cells, or PBMCs provided the cDNA or gDNA that served as material.

This CDR3 comprises 14 residues. Germline lookup yields CDR1 LNHNV and CDR2 YYDKDF (reference sequence). V shed 1 base and J shed 6 bases, with 10 bases lying between them. Clones were sequenced by immunoSEQ multiplex PCR, and TCRdb holds only the in-frame ones, with some missing. The repertoire has some 250,000 clones, 85% to 90% of them found once; the top ten carry 3.5% to 4%. Sequencing was carried out using PBMCs or T cells enriched from blood (not recorded which). This chain joins TRBV15 and TRBJ1-5, with TRBD1 as a possible D gene (5 bases). This clonotype originated in a woman aged 30 to 39 with acute COVID-19. CDR3 DNA sequence: TGTGCCACCAGCAGAGGCGCCCAGGGTCAGCCCCAGCATTTT. Translating gives CATSRGAQGQPQHF.